This entry lists 24 T cell receptor beta chains sequenced from one sample in a study of cytomegalovirus exposure and HLA in healthy donors. The primer mix had 60 Vbeta and 13 Jbeta primers. Sequenced by immunoSEQ multiplex PCR; TCRdb stores in-frame clones only, minus some. This sample carries about 200,000 clones, approximately 80% of them seen once, and the ten largest clones take 0.71%. Sequenced input: PBMCs. These receptors were obtained from a boy between 2 and 10 years old in good health and CMV-seronegative.

This chain uses TRBV5-1 with TRBJ2-1; the match to TRBD2 covers 8 bases. Germline-derived CDR1 and CDR2 are SGHRS and YFSETQ. This CDR3 comprises 14 residues. V lost 4 bases and J lost 7; bases outside the gene matches: 7. DNA for the CDR3: TGCGCCAGCAGCAAGGGACTAGGTAGGAATGAGCAGTTCTTC. Translated, it gives CASSKGLGRNEQFF.

V and J are TRBV6-5 and TRBJ1-5; a weak D match, TRBD1 (6 bases). CDR1 and CDR2 (germline): MNHEY, SVGAGI. Trimming removed 0 bases from V and 4 bases from J, with 7 bases in between. This CDR3 spans 14 amino acids. This CDR3 is CASSYSQGNQPQHF. CDR3 coding DNA: TGTGCCAGCAGTTACTCGCAGGGGAATCAGCCCCAGCATTTT.

V usage is TRBV4-1 and J usage is TRBJ2-1; no firm D call. V was pared by 0 bases and J by 5 bases, with 14 bases between. The CDR3 length is 16 residues. Germline CDR1 is MGHRA and CDR2 is YSYEKL. The CDR3 region has the DNA TGCGCCAGCAGCCAAGAAGGCCAGGCCCGAGACAATGAGCAGTTCTTC. Translated: CASSQEGQARDNEQFF.

This clone was found a few times. V is TRBV5-6 and J is TRBJ1-1; TRBD1 agrees at 7 bases. The V and J ends lost 4 bases and 6 bases, in that order; junction bases with no gene match: 6. The CDR3 loop spans 13 amino acids. Germline V CDR1 and CDR2: SGHDT, YYEEEE. This chain's CDR3 is CASSPGQFAEAFF. The CDR3 nucleotides are TGTGCCAGCAGCCCGGGACAGTTCGCTGAAGCTTTCTTT. The full variable domain, with the rest looked up from reference TRBV5-6 and TRBJ1-1, is DAGVTQSPTHLIKTRGQQVTLRCSPKSGHDTVSWYQQALGQGPQFIFQYYEEEERQRGNFPDRFSGHQFPNYSSELNVNALLLGDSALYLCASSPGQFAEAFFGQGTRLTVV.

This clone was observed a few times. The chain uses TRBV6-5 and TRBJ2-1; possible D gene TRBD1, 6 bases. This CDR3 has 13 residues. CDR1 and CDR2 from the germline V gene are MNHEY and SVGAGI. V was cut by 0 bases and J by 9 bases, with 9 bases left in between. Written as DNA, the CDR3 is TGTGCCAGCAGTTACTCGGCCAGGGGTGAGCAGTTCTTC. Protein: CASSYSARGEQFF.

This clone was observed once. The V and J genes are TRBV6-5 and TRBJ1-1; 7 bases are shared with TRBD1. Germline-derived CDR1 and CDR2 are MNHEY and SVGAGI. The CDR3 runs to 16 residues. The J segment lost 5 bases and the V segment lost 2 bases, leaving 11 bases of the junction unmatched. The CDR3 region is CASSYTITGAGTEAFF. Written as DNA, the CDR3 is TGTGCCAGCAGTTACACGATAACAGGGGCTGGGACTGAAGCTTTCTTT.

The chain carries TRBV5-1 and TRBJ2-1; TRBD2 might be the D (6 bases). CDR3 length: 16 residues. The V and J ends lost 0 bases and 4 bases respectively, with 14 bases between them. The germline CDR1 and CDR2 sequences are SGHRS and YFSETQ. CDR3 sequence reads: CASSLGPGLPYNEQFF. The CDR3 bases are TGCGCCAGCAGCTTGGGCCCCGGACTACCTTACAATGAGCAGTTCTTC.

The rearrangement uses TRBV19 and TRBJ2-4, with D possibly matching TRBD2 (5 bases). The CDR3 is 15 amino acids. V lost 8 bases, J lost 0 bases, and 14 bases lay in between. Germline lookup yields CDR1 LNHDA and CDR2 SQIVND (reference sequence). CDR3 nucleotide sequence: TGTGCCAGTTCCGGGCCGACTATAGCCAAAAACATTCAGTACTTC. It codes for CASSGPTIAKNIQYF.

The chain employs TRBV5-1 and TRBJ2-1; the match to TRBD2 covers 7 bases. Germline trimming cut 1 base from V and 7 bases from J; bases unmatched to any gene: 8. This CDR3 region has 15 residues. Germline values: CDR1 SGHRS, CDR2 YFSETQ. In DNA, the CDR3 is TGCGCCAGCAGCTTGCGTAGTGGGAGGGCAAATGAGCAGTTCTTC. It translates to CASSLRSGRANEQFF.

This clone showed up just a few times. Written as DNA, the CDR3 is TGTGCCAGCATGACTGACAGGGCGGGTGAAAAACTGTTTTTT. As protein: CASMTDRAGEKLFF. The rearrangement uses TRBV2 and TRBJ1-4; TRBD1 agrees at 7 bases. CDR1 and CDR2 (germline): SNHLY, FYNNEI. J lost 7 bases, V lost 7 bases, and 9 bases had no gene match. This CDR3 has 14 residues.

The chain combines TRBV5-1 with TRBJ2-3; 8 positions agree with TRBD2. V dropped 0 bases and J dropped 2; count of bases not matched to a gene: 8. CDR3 length equals 17 residues. CDR1 and CDR2 from the germline V gene are SGHRS and YFSETQ. CDR3 sequence (DNA): TGCGCCAGCAGCTTGGCCCTGGGCGGGGGGTCCACAGATACGCAGTATTTT. This encodes CASSLALGGGSTDTQYF. Looking up the rest from reference TRBV5-1 and TRBJ2-3 gives the full variable domain: KAGVTQTPRYLIKTRGQQVTLSCSPISGHRSVSWYQQTPGQGLQFLFEYFSETQRNKGNFPGRFSGRQFSNSRSEMNVSTLELGDSALYLCASSLALGGGSTDTQYFGPGTRLTVL.

The rearrangement joins TRBV18 to TRBJ1-2; TRBD1 might be the D (6 bases). The germline CDR1 and CDR2 sequences are KGHSH and LQKENI. The V gene lost 3 bases and the J gene lost 1 base, with 21 bases spanning the gap. CDR3 length: 18 amino acids. The CDR3 loop is CASSPSGTSVPNNYGYTF. CDR3 in DNA: TGTGCCAGCTCACCTTCCGGGACATCGGTCCCTAATAACTATGGCTACACCTTC.

The chain links TRBV7-3 to TRBJ1-1; D may be TRBD1 (5 bases). Per the germline V gene, CDR1 is SGHTA and CDR2 is FQGTGA. The V gene lost 5 bases and the J gene lost 0 bases, with 10 bases spanning the gap. The length of the CDR3 is 14 residues. The CDR3 sequence: CASSPGLLNTEAFF. For the CDR3, the DNA is TGTGCCAGCAGCCCGGGACTCCTGAACACTGAAGCTTTCTTT.

V usage is TRBV5-4 and J usage is TRBJ2-3, with 7 bases matching TRBD1. Per germline, CDR1 SGHNT and CDR2 YYREEE (reference sequence). CDR3 length: 16 residues. After removal of 4 bases from V and 0 bases from J, the junction contained 8 bases not matched to a gene. The CDR3 region has the DNA TGTGCCAGCAGCAGAAAACAGGGGATGAGCACAGATACGCAGTATTTT. Its translation: CASSRKQGMSTDTQYF.

The chain links TRBV6-6 to TRBJ2-5; 7 bases are shared with TRBD1. This CDR3 is built from 15 residues. CDR1 is MNHNY and CDR2 is SVGAGI in the germline V gene (reference sequence). V shed 6 bases and J 5 bases; nucleotides not matched to a gene: 12. The CDR3 region is CASSQTGVRWETQYF. Written as DNA, the CDR3 is TGTGCCAGCAGCCAAACAGGGGTCCGTTGGGAGACCCAGTACTTC.

The chain has TRBV5-1 and TRBJ1-6, with D uncertain. The V and J ends lost 5 bases and 2 bases respectively, with 8 bases between them. From germline, CDR1 is SGHRS and CDR2 YFSETQ. The CDR3 runs to 14 residues. Here the CDR3 reads CASRRIAYNSPLHF. The CDR3, as DNA: TGCGCCAGCAGGCGGATCGCCTATAATTCACCCCTCCACTTT. Variable domain in full (rest from reference TRBV5-1 and TRBJ1-6): KAGVTQTPRYLIKTRGQQVTLSCSPISGHRSVSWYQQTPGQGLQFLFEYFSETQRNKGNFPGRFSGRQFSNSRSEMNVSTLELGDSALYLCASRRIAYNSPLHFGNGTRLTVT.

The chain couples TRBV6-5 to TRBJ2-1, with D possibly being TRBD2 (5 bases). Germline V CDR1 and CDR2: MNHEY, SVGAGI. The CDR3 is 15 residues long. Trimming stripped 4 bases from V and 2 bases from J, with 12 bases between. The CDR3 region is CASSLTTSPYNEQFF. The CDR3 DNA sequence: TGTGCCAGCAGTTTGACTACCTCCCCCTACAATGAGCAGTTCTTC.

The chain uses TRBV29-1 and TRBJ2-1; 12 nucleotides align to TRBD2. V shed 5 bases and J 5 bases; nucleotides not matched to a gene: 28. Germline CDR1 is SQVTM and CDR2 is ANQGSEA. CDR3 length equals 22 residues. The CDR3 sequence is CSVIPGRDKGLAGGPMDNEQFF. Written as DNA, the CDR3 is TGCAGCGTTATCCCTGGCAGGGATAAAGGGCTAGCGGGAGGGCCGATGGACAATGAGCAGTTCTTC.

This clone was counted a few times. The V and J genes are TRBV27 and TRBJ1-2; D uncertain. Trimming cost V 5 bases and J 0 bases, with 16 bases left between them. The CDR3 spans 16 residues. In germline, CDR1 is MNHEY, CDR2 SMNVEV (reference sequence). The CDR3 is CASSPRQPTANYGYTF. The CDR3 DNA reads TGTGCCAGCAGTCCCCGTCAGCCTACAGCTAACTATGGCTACACCTTC.

V gene TRBV27 combines with J gene TRBJ2-2, with D maybe TRBD2 (6 bases). Trimming took off 2 bases at V and 4 bases at J, with 8 bases between the two ends. This CDR3 contains 14 residues. Germline CDR1 and CDR2: MNHEY and SMNVEV (reference sequence). The CDR3 nucleotides read TGTGCCAGCAGTTTAGGGCGGGGCACCGGGGAGCTGTTTTTT. Its translation: CASSLGRGTGELFF.

As regards this clone: Sequence at one end of the junction differs from germline and may be a read error. The V call is TRBV7-9, the J call TRBJ1-4, with TRBD1 identical over 7 bases. This CDR3 has 15 amino acids. The germline CDR1 and CDR2 sequences are SEHNR and FQNEAQ (reference sequence). The CDR3 spells CSSSRQGATNEKLFF. CDR3 sequence (DNA): TGTTCCAGCAGCCGACAGGGCGCAACTAATGAAAAACTGTTTTTT.

The chain combines TRBV2 with TRBJ1-3; D call uncertain. The CDR3 is 15 amino acids. In germline, CDR1 is SNHLY, CDR2 FYNNEI. Between the trimmed V and J ends, which lost 2 bases and 0 bases, there was a span of 8 bases. The CDR3 region is CASSEFGSSGNTIYF. The CDR3 nucleotides are TGTGCCAGCAGTGAATTTGGGAGCTCTGGAAACACCATATATTTT.

V gene TRBV5-4 combines with J gene TRBJ2-1, with 8 bases matching TRBD2. Germline V gives CDR1 SGHNT, CDR2 YYREEE (reference sequence). Trimming at V came to 0 bases and at J to 10 bases, leaving 3 bases not matched to a gene. CDR3 length: 13 residues. Here the CDR3 DNA reads TGTGCCAGCAGCTTGGAGCGGGGGAGAGAGCAGTTCTTC. This translates into CASSLERGREQFF.

The gene calls are TRBV11-2 and TRBJ2-2, with a weak D call TRBD2 (5 bases). Germline CDR1 and CDR2: SGHAT and FQNNGV. The V end was cut by 4 bases, the J end by 4 bases, with 13 bases between. The CDR3 length is 15 residues. The CDR3 reads CASSSIRDRTGELFF. DNA of the CDR3: TGTGCCAGCAGCTCGATCCGGGATCGCACCGGGGAGCTGTTTTTT.